Presented here are 14 T cell receptor beta chains from one specimen sequenced in a study of memory CD4+ T cells and cytomegalovirus serostatus. This table comes from immunoSEQ multiplex PCR, and its TCRdb copy is limited to in-frame clones, with some not included. Altogether about 50,000 clones are present, roughly 73% being singletons, with the ten largest covering approximately 0.78%. Single viable CD3+CD4+CD8-CD45RO+ cells were sorted as the memory CD4+ T cells. Sample: memory CD4+ T cells from blood. The source is an adult in good health and CMV-seronegative.

V usage is TRBV11-3 and J usage is TRBJ2-1; D might be TRBD1 or TRBD2, each matching 6 bases. The CDR3 has 17 residues. Germline-derived CDR1 and CDR2 are SGHNT and YENEEA. The V and J ends lost 5 bases and 0 bases respectively, with 17 bases between them. The CDR3 region is CASSRGVAGSSYNEQFF. Written as DNA, the CDR3 is TGTGCCAGCAGCAGGGGGGTTGCGGGGAGCTCCTACAATGAGCAGTTCTTC.

This rearrangement joins TRBV7-8 to TRBJ1-1; D perhaps matches TRBD1 (5 bases). V lost 2 bases and J lost 1, with 17 bases in between. The CDR3 totals 17 residues. Germline V gene sequence: CDR1 SGHVS, CDR2 FQNEAQ. CDR3 amino acids: CASSLRVRGGRNTEAFF. The CDR3 nucleotides read TGTGCCAGCAGCTTAAGGGTTCGTGGGGGAAGGAACACTGAAGCTTTCTTT.

The chain employs TRBV30 and TRBJ1-4, with D tentatively TRBD1 (5 bases). CDR1 GTSNPN and CDR2 SVGIG come from the germline V gene (reference sequence). V lost 4 bases and J 4 bases, leaving 10 bases between the germline ends. This CDR3 contains 13 residues. CDR3 in amino acids: CAWKGPNNEKLFF. As DNA, the CDR3 is TGTGCCTGGAAGGGACCGAATAATGAAAAACTGTTTTTT. The full variable domain, with the rest looked up from reference TRBV30 and TRBJ1-4, is SQTIHQWPATLVQPVGSPLSLECTVEGTSNPNLYWYRQAAGRGLQLLFYSVGIGQISSEVPQNLSASRPQDRQFILSSKKLLLSDSGFYLCAWKGPNNEKLFFGSGTQLSVL.

This chain links TRBV4-2 with TRBJ2-3; the D call may be TRBD1 or TRBD2 (5 bases each). The V end was cut by 2 bases, the J end by 5 bases, with 11 bases between. This CDR3 comprises 14 residues. Germline lookup yields CDR1 LGHNA and CDR2 YNFKEQ. The CDR3 protein is CASSQPGALDTQYF. Here the CDR3 DNA reads TGTGCCAGCAGCCAACCCGGGGCGCTAGATACGCAGTATTTT.

This rearrangement joins TRBV30 to TRBJ2-5; 9 nucleotides match TRBD1. The V and J ends lost 1 base and 9 bases, in that order; junction bases with no gene match: 6. This CDR3 is 13 amino acids long. CDR1 and CDR2 from the germline V gene are GTSNPN and SVGIG (reference sequence). The CDR3 bases are TGTGCCTGGAGTGCCAGGGGACAGGGTTCCCAGTACTTC. Residues: CAWSARGQGSQYF.

The rearrangement links TRBV7-2 to TRBJ1-6, with unresolved D. The V end lost 1 base, the J end lost 11 bases, and 9 bases lay between the germline ends. The CDR3 contains 13 residues. Germline CDR1 is SGHTA and CDR2 is FQGNSA. CDR3 in DNA: TGTGCCAGCAGCTTAGACCGGTCTGCACCCCTCCACTTT. Translated, it gives CASSLDRSAPLHF.

This clone was seen a few times. The chain couples TRBV30 to TRBJ1-1; D is ambiguous. CDR3 size: 13 residues. Trimming cost V 2 bases and J 1 base, with 8 bases left between them. Germline V gene data show CDR1 as GTSNPN and CDR2 as SVGIG (reference sequence). The CDR3 DNA is TGTGCCTGGAGTCTCTCAGGGAACACTGAAGCTTTCTTT. This codes for CAWSLSGNTEAFF.

The rearrangement joins TRBV19 to TRBJ1-2, with TRBD1 matching 10 bases. Germline V gene data show CDR1 as LNHDA and CDR2 as SQIVND (reference sequence). The CDR3 consists of 14 residues. With V trimmed by 6 bases and J by 3 bases, 4 bases remained unmatched. The CDR3 sequence is CASSRQGADYGYTF. DNA of the CDR3: TGTGCCAGTAGCCGACAGGGGGCGGACTATGGCTACACCTTC.

This clone has just a few counts. J is TRBJ1-1 and V is TRBV5-1, with TRBD1 matching over 10 bases. The CDR3 has 16 amino acids. The trim removed 3 bases at V and 3 bases at J, leaving 8 bases unmatched. Germline V gene lookup returns CDR1 SGHRS and CDR2 YFSETQ. The CDR3 region has the DNA TGCGCCAGCAGCTCCGCCGGGACAGGGGTGGACACTGAAGCTTTCTTT. Translation: CASSSAGTGVDTEAFF.

The rearrangement links TRBV19 to TRBJ2-1, with TRBD2 identical over 7 bases. Losses at the gene ends were 0 bases for V and 5 bases for J; bases not matched to a gene: 4. CDR3 length equals 15 residues. CDR1 is LNHDA and CDR2 is SQIVND in the germline V gene (reference sequence). CDR3 in amino acids: CASSIEGTTNNEQFF. DNA of the CDR3: TGTGCCAGTAGTATAGAGGGGACTACCAACAATGAGCAGTTCTTC.

The rearrangement joins TRBV6-6 to TRBJ2-1; tentatively, D is TRBD1 (5 bases). The V end was cut by 7 bases, the J end by 9 bases, with 16 bases between. This CDR3 has 13 amino acids. CDR1 and CDR2 from the germline V gene are MNHNY and SVGAGI (reference sequence). The CDR3 sequence: CASTSSYRGEQFF. The CDR3 bases are TGTGCCAGCACCTCATCCTATAGGGGTGAGCAGTTCTTC.

The chain joins TRBV30 to TRBJ1-5; possibly TRBD1 for D (5 bases). CDR1 and CDR2 (germline): GTSNPN, SVGIG (reference sequence). CDR3 size: 14 residues. V was clipped by 0 bases and J by 2 bases, with 8 bases between them. CDR3 nucleotides: TGTGCCTGGAGTGTGGGGGAGGGCAATCAGCCCCAGCATTTT. Protein product: CAWSVGEGNQPQHF. Combining the CDR3 with reference TRBV30 and TRBJ1-5 gives the whole variable domain SQTIHQWPATLVQPVGSPLSLECTVEGTSNPNLYWYRQAAGRGLQLLFYSVGIGQISSEVPQNLSASRPQDRQFILSSKKLLLSDSGFYLCAWSVGEGNQPQHFGDGTRLSIL.

V usage is TRBV28 and J usage is TRBJ1-4; 7 bases align to TRBD1. The ends lost 5 bases at V and 8 bases at J; junction bases unmatched: 11. Germline CDR1 and CDR2: MDHEN and SYDVKM. This CDR3 has 15 residues. The CDR3 nucleotides are TGTGCCAGCAGTGGCAGGACAGGACCCCGCGAAAAACTGTTTTTT. Translated: CASSGRTGPREKLFF.

The chain combines TRBV7-8 with TRBJ2-7; TRBD1 agrees at 8 bases. The junction had 8 bases not matched to a gene; V was cut back by 2 bases and J by 2 bases. Germline CDR1 and CDR2: SGHVS and FQNEAQ. The CDR3 is made up of 16 amino acids. The CDR3 region is CASSLRLGQAPYEQYF. CDR3 bases: TGTGCCAGCAGCTTACGCCTGGGACAGGCCCCCTACGAGCAGTACTTC.